The entry below gives a single TCR beta chain sequence along with its context. The germline V and J ends were trimmed by 6 bases and 4 bases, with 6 bases remaining between them. The CDR3 totals 11 residues. The germline V gene encodes CDR1 PRHDT and CDR2 FYEKMQ (reference sequence). The data were produced by immunoSEQ multiplex PCR, yet TCRdb's version contains in-frame clones alone and is incomplete. The sample lists 60,000 or so clones, over 75% occurring once. These data come from a study of OX40 agonist ivuxolimab in advanced cancers. The chain uses TRBV13 and TRBJ2-5; no definite D call. The specimen was CD4+ or CD8+ T cells sorted from blood, collected in a trial of the OX40 agonist ivuxolimab. This TCR came from an adult with an advanced solid tumor such as melanoma, head and neck, liver or kidney cancer. CDR3 sequence (DNA): TGTGCCAGCAGTCAGAGAGAGACCCAGTACTTC. This translates into CASSQRETQYF.